This TCR beta chain was observed in a study of blood T cell repertoires in COVID-19 (TCRdb year 2020). Regarding the complete study: Collaborator samples came from the United States, Italy and Spain and covered acute and convalescent phases of COVID-19. A de-identified subject ID, COVID-19 status, age in years and sex were almost always included in the sample metadata. The material from the prospective study consisted of cDNA or gDNA derived from T cells, B-cell-depleted T cells, or PBMCs. The samples were drawn from the first 160 participants of the ongoing ImmuneRACE study and from about 1,200 subjects provided by 6 global collaborators. Where available, HLA class I and class II types were taken from metadata supplied by the sample provider and were not determined by assay-based typing. The dataset comprised deeply sampled blood TCRbeta repertoires from subjects exposed to, actively infected with, or recovered from COVID-19. The repertoires were released in a freely available public database intended as a resource for research on the immune response to SARS-CoV-2.

Whole blood was collected in K2EDTA tubes by collaborating institutions according to the institutions' own protocols. Collaborator samples were shipped for TCRbeta analysis as frozen whole blood, isolated PBMCs, or DNA extracted from either sample type. Here is what the overall study found, with its caveats: The amount of clinical and demographic metadata varied by source and participant and was provided uncurated.

With regard to this clone: Which antigen it targets is not known. Per-base qualities were not stored, and no clone one base away is much larger.

V and J are trimmed by 0 bases and 7 bases, and the gene matches miss 8 bases of the junction. The CDR3 measures 15 amino acids from cysteine to phenylalanine. Only the CDR3 part of the read is kept: 45 bases, read in frame from the first base. For CDR1 and CDR2, the germline V gene lists SGHDT and YYEEEE. TCRbeta CDR3 regions were amplified from genomic DNA by means of the immunoSEQ Assay, a bias-controlled multiplex PCR. The authors' analysis ran thus. Nucleated cell counts per sample were estimated from amplification of reference gene primers within the assay. To quantify the absolute abundance of each unique TCRbeta CDR3 rearrangement, sequence reads were collapsed and filtered. For each sample, productive Simpson clonality was calculated as the square root of Simpson's diversity index over productive rearrangements. What TCRdb holds here is the immuneACCESS table cut down to in-frame rearrangements. Part of the clones is not present; checked against another copy, under half of the missing clones reflect an unresolved V gene, and the others are unexplained. The DNA was the basis for D and trimming; V, J and clone size are from that table. This sample lists about 290,000 clones; around 81% were detected once. In total, the top ten clones hold about 4% of the sample.

The sequence came from a woman in her forties or fifties with active or convalescent COVID-19. Sequenced sample: peripheral blood. In this chain, TRBV5-6 is recombined with TRBJ1-1; TRBD1 agrees with 8 junctional bases. This receptor carries the CDR3 CASSLGPGQDVEAFF. The DNA is as follows: TGTGCCAGCAGCTTGGGTCCGGGACAGGATGTTGAAGCTTTCTTT.